The 26 T cell receptor beta chains given below trace back to one sample, sequenced in a study of brain metastases from non-small cell lung cancer. Libraries were prepared by immunoSEQ multiplex PCR; TCRdb keeps only in-frame clonotypes and omits some of them. The sample shows around 3,000 clones, 70% to 90% of them seen only once. The sample taken for sequencing was primary lung tumor tissue. Receptor source: a donor over 35 with non-small cell lung cancer.

This chain uses TRBV5-6 with TRBJ1-3; maybe TRBD1 (6 bases). The CDR3 is 17 residues long. In germline, CDR1 is SGHDT, CDR2 YYEEEE. With 0 bases removed from V and 5 bases from J, the gap between germline ends came to 18 bases. The CDR3 DNA follows: TGTGCCAGCAGCTTGGCCGGGACACGGAAACAGAGAAACACCATATATTTT. It codes for CASSLAGTRKQRNTIYF.

CDR3 residues: CATRGGRADEQFF. The CDR3 DNA reads TGTGCCACCAGGGGCGGGAGGGCCGATGAGCAGTTCTTC. This chain uses TRBV15 with TRBJ2-1; TRBD2 matches at 9 bases. Germline V gene lookup returns CDR1 LNHNV and CDR2 YYDKDF (reference sequence). The length of the CDR3 is 13 residues. With V trimmed by 6 bases and J by 8 bases, 5 bases remained unmatched.

The chain couples TRBV6-1 to TRBJ1-2; 8 nucleotides align to TRBD1. Germline CDR1 reads MNHNS; CDR2 reads SASEGT. The CDR3 spans 15 residues. Trimming at V came to 1 base and at J to 3 bases, leaving 4 bases not matched to a gene. DNA of the CDR3: TGTGCCAGCAGTGAAGGACAGGGGCCCTACTATGGCTACACCTTC. Translation gives CASSEGQGPYYGYTF.

The genes are TRBV9 and TRBJ2-7; no clear D. This CDR3 is 13 amino acids long. The V and J ends lost 3 bases and 4 bases respectively, with 11 bases between them. Germline V gene lookup returns CDR1 SGDLS and CDR2 YYNGEE. This CDR3 reads CASSADGWYEQYF. The CDR3 bases are TGTGCCAGCAGCGCGGACGGATGGTACGAGCAGTACTTC.

The sample holds one count of this clone. This chain uses TRBV7-9 with TRBJ2-3; the match to TRBD2 covers 14 bases. With V trimmed by 5 bases and J by 3 bases, 13 bases remained unmatched. CDR3 length equals 19 residues. The V gene's germline CDR1 is SEHNR and CDR2 FQNEAQ (reference sequence). CDR3 coding DNA: TGTGCCAGCAGCCAGAGGGGACTAGCGGGAGCGATACGAACAGATACGCAGTATTTT. Amino acid sequence: CASSQRGLAGAIRTDTQYF.

The CDR3 region is CASSPRSGRKNSPLHF. Here the CDR3 DNA reads TGTGCCAGCAGCCCTCGCAGCGGCAGGAAGAATTCACCCCTCCACTTT. The rearrangement uses TRBV7-8 and TRBJ1-6; D uncertain. The CDR3 extends over 16 amino acids. Germline V gene sequence: CDR1 SGHVS, CDR2 FQNEAQ. V was pared by 5 bases and J by 7 bases, with 18 bases between.

V gene TRBV20-1 combines with J gene TRBJ1-6; 8 bases line up with TRBD1. Trimming removed 3 bases from V and 7 bases from J; junction bases left unmatched: 5. This CDR3 has 14 amino acids. The germline CDR1 and CDR2 sequences are DFQATT and SNEGSKA (reference sequence). The CDR3 sequence: CSASWTGQNSPLHF. For the CDR3, the DNA is TGCAGTGCTAGTTGGACAGGGCAAAATTCACCCCTCCACTTT.

The chain joins TRBV19 to TRBJ2-1; 11 bases align to TRBD2. The junction had 10 bases not matched to a gene; V was cut back by 6 bases and J by 6 bases. Per germline, CDR1 LNHDA and CDR2 SQIVND (reference sequence). CDR3 length: 16 amino acids. The CDR3 DNA reads as TGTGCCAGTAGGAGGAGTAGCCTAGCGGGAGGCAATGAGCAGTTCTTC. Its translation is CASRRSSLAGGNEQFF.

The CDR3 reads CASSLGPVLAGVTYNEQFF. CDR3 nucleotide sequence: TGTGCCAGCAGCCTCGGACCCGTCCTAGCGGGAGTCACCTACAATGAGCAGTTCTTC. The chain links TRBV11-2 to TRBJ2-1; TRBD2 matches at 10 bases. The CDR3 length is 19 residues. The V gene's germline CDR1 is SGHAT and CDR2 FQNNGV. J gave up 2 bases and V 5 bases, and 15 bases lay outside the gene matches.

The CDR3 spells CASSLMGQGAPTSFF. DNA for the CDR3: TGTGCCAGCAGCTTGATGGGACAGGGGGCACCTACGTCTTTCTTT. This chain joins TRBV5-5 and TRBJ1-1, with TRBD1 matching over 12 bases. CDR3 length: 15 residues. The ends lost 1 base at V and 12 bases at J; junction bases unmatched: 10. Germline lookup yields CDR1 SGHKS and CDR2 YYEKEE (reference sequence).

On this clone: A read error is likely, as this CDR3 ends without the conserved phenylalanine or tryptophan. It is unclear where the CDR3 begins or ends on the DNA, so no DNA is shown, and the CDR3 is as TCRdb lists it. V is TRBV4-3 and J is TRBJ1-1. Termini included, the CDR3 measures 13 amino acids. CDR1 is LGHNA and CDR2 is YSLEER in the germline V gene. CDR3 residues: CASSQDLSMSLSV.

The rearrangement links TRBV28 to TRBJ1-5; D might be TRBD1 (6 bases). The CDR3 runs to 13 residues. The V end was cut by 7 bases, the J end by 4 bases, with 11 bases between. Germline CDR1 reads MDHEN; CDR2 reads SYDVKM. This chain's CDR3 is CASKEQGNQPQHF. The DNA for the CDR3 is TGTGCCAGCAAAGAACAGGGAAATCAGCCCCAGCATTTT.

DNA of the CDR3: TGTGCCAGCAGCGCGGGACTAGGACGTGAGCAGTTCTTC. This codes for CASSAGLGREQFF. The chain joins TRBV7-3 to TRBJ2-1, with 8 bases that match TRBD2. Unmatched junction bases numbered 6, after V lost 5 bases and J lost 9 bases. The CDR3 runs 13 residues. The germline CDR1 and CDR2 sequences are SGHTA and FQGTGA.

This sequence joins TRBV15 and TRBJ2-1, with 12 positions matching TRBD2. V lost 6 bases to trimming and J lost 6 bases; unmatched junction nucleotides: 0. Germline assignment: CDR1 LNHNV and CDR2 YYDKDF (reference sequence). This CDR3 spans 13 amino acids. This CDR3 reads CATRTSGSNEQFF. In nucleotides, the CDR3 is TGTGCCACCAGGACTAGCGGGAGCAATGAGCAGTTCTTC.

This sequence joins TRBV28 and TRBJ2-7; D possibly corresponds to TRBD1 (5 bases). Trimming stripped 6 bases from V and 6 bases from J, with 18 bases between. CDR3 length: 14 amino acids. Germline CDR1 reads MDHEN; CDR2 reads SYDVKM. CDR3 nucleotides: TGTGCCAGCAGATCCGGACGAACTACAGGCGAGCAGTACTTC. It encodes CASRSGRTTGEQYF. Filled out from reference TRBV28 and TRBJ2-7, the complete variable domain reads DVKVTQSSRYLVKRTGEKVFLECVQDMDHENMFWYRQDPGLGLRLIYFSYDVKMKEKGDIPEGYSVSREKKERFSLILESASTNQTSMYLCASRSGRTTGEQYFGPGTRLTVT.

The gene calls are TRBV19 and TRBJ1-1; no clear D gene. V was shortened by 0 bases and J by 0 bases, with 8 bases between the two germline ends. The CDR3 has 15 residues. Germline lookup yields CDR1 LNHDA and CDR2 SQIVND (reference sequence). CDR3 sequence reads: CASSIDPQVNTEAFF. The CDR3 DNA is TGTGCCAGTAGTATAGATCCGCAGGTGAACACTGAAGCTTTCTTT.

The chain employs TRBV7-9 and TRBJ2-3; D unclear. Germline assignment: CDR1 SEHNR and CDR2 FQNEAQ (reference sequence). V lost 11 bases and J 7 bases, leaving 13 bases between the germline ends. This CDR3 contains 11 residues. DNA of the CDR3: TGTGCCGTCCAGTTGATGAATACGCAGTATTTT. This gives the protein CAVQLMNTQYF.

The table lists this clone with a count of one. The genes are TRBV19 and TRBJ1-1; 11 bases align to TRBD1. CDR3 length: 15 residues. J gave up 0 bases and V 6 bases, and 3 bases lay outside the gene matches. The germline gives CDR1 LNHDA, CDR2 SQIVND (reference sequence). CDR3 amino acids: CASSRTGGMNTEAFF. As DNA, the CDR3 is TGTGCCAGTAGCCGGACAGGGGGCATGAACACTGAAGCTTTCTTT.

This clone was found a few times. Within the sample, other DNA sequences also encode this same CDR3. The chain links TRBV15 to TRBJ2-1; no firm D call. V was pared by 0 bases and J by 2 bases, with 11 bases between. Germline assignment: CDR1 LNHNV and CDR2 YYDKDF (reference sequence). This CDR3 region has 16 residues. The CDR3 here is CATSRDVGLAYNEQFF. The CDR3 region has the DNA TGTGCCACCAGCAGAGATGTTGGGCTTGCCTACAATGAGCAGTTCTTC.

This clone was observed a few times. The chain employs TRBV24-1 and TRBJ2-3, with D unclear. The CDR3 is 12 amino acids. V lost 5 bases and J lost 4, with 6 bases in between. Germline V CDR1 and CDR2: KGHDR, SFDVKD. The CDR3 is CATSVGPDTQYF. The CDR3 bases are TGTGCCACCAGTGTGGGCCCAGATACGCAGTATTTT.

A single count supports this clone. This chain links TRBV6-1 with TRBJ2-3; 9 bases line up with TRBD1. Unmatched junction bases numbered 15, after V lost 2 bases and J lost 6 bases. The CDR3 runs to 18 residues. Germline CDR1 MNHNS, CDR2 SASEGT. The CDR3 DNA reads as TGTGCCAGCAGTGAAACCCCAGGAGGGACAGGGAGCAGGGATACGCAGTATTTT. Amino acid sequence: CASSETPGGTGSRDTQYF.

This chain links TRBV6-2 or TRBV6-3 with TRBJ2-6; no clear D gene. Germline-derived CDR1 and CDR2 are MNHEY and SVGEGT. Trimming cost V 0 bases and J 0 bases, with 6 bases left between them. CDR3 length equals 16 residues. DNA for the CDR3: TGTGCCAGCAGTTACTCCCGCGGCTCTGGGGCCAACGTCCTGACTTTC. Encoded protein: CASSYSRGSGANVLTF.

The chain employs TRBV30 and TRBJ2-3, with D possibly being TRBD2 (6 bases). Germline values: CDR1 GTSNPN, CDR2 SVGIG (reference sequence). V lost 0 bases, J lost 1 base, and 11 bases lay in between. CDR3 length equals 15 residues. The CDR3 nucleotides are TGTGCCTGGAGTGTGGGGGGATCCGGCACAGATACGCAGTATTTT. Encoded protein: CAWSVGGSGTDTQYF.

The chain recombines TRBV28 with TRBJ2-3; 8 nucleotides line up with TRBD2. Germline CDR1 and CDR2: MDHEN and SYDVKM. Losses at the gene ends were 8 bases for V and 3 bases for J; bases not matched to a gene: 4. The CDR3 consists of 13 residues. CDR3 DNA sequence: TGTGCCAGCGCGAGCGGGAGTACAGATACGCAGTATTTT. This translates into CASASGSTDTQYF.

With regard to this clone: An end of the junction differs from the germline gene, which may be a read error. The chain carries TRBV7-3 and TRBJ2-3, with D tentatively TRBD2 (6 bases). The CDR3 loop spans 11 amino acids. Germline V gene data show CDR1 as SGHTA and CDR2 as FQGTGA. CDR3: CVSSAGGTQYF. The CDR3 coding sequence is TGTGTCAGCAGCGCCGGGGGTACGCAGTATTTT.

In regard to this clone: The junction departs from germline at one end; a sequencing error may be responsible. The J gene is TRBJ1-1, the V gene TRBV30; D possibly corresponds to TRBD1 (5 bases). Germline CDR1 is GTSNPN and CDR2 is SVGIG (reference sequence). CDR3 length: 11 residues. CDR3 sequence reads: CTWTMNTEAFF. The CDR3 DNA reads TGTACCTGGACAATGAACACTGAAGCTTTCTTT.